This TCR beta chain emerged from a study of T cell changes during pregnancy in multiple sclerosis. Germline V CDR1 and CDR2: ENHRY, SYGVKD. V shed 0 bases, J shed 4 bases, and the junction held 8 bases outside the gene matches. The CDR3 covers 16 residues. Assay used: immunoSEQ multiplex PCR; TCRdb lists only in-frame clones, some missing. The sample lists tens of thousands of clones, under 95% occurring once. The rearrangement uses TRBV10-3 and TRBJ2-7, with 8 nucleotides matching TRBD1. The receptor's source is a female donor with multiple sclerosis, enrolled in a pregnancy study. The sequences come from CD4+ T cells from peripheral blood mononuclear cells, collected after pregnancy. The CDR3 is CAISESLRTGTYEQYF. CDR3 bases: TGTGCCATCAGTGAGTCGTTAAGGACAGGGACGTACGAGCAGTACTTC.